This TCR beta chain was documented in a study of tumor-infiltrating lymphocytes in primary liver carcinoma. Regarding the study as a whole: Blood's top-250-clone fraction was significantly lower than that of tumors (p = 0.039).

As concerns this clonotype: Antigen unknown. The germline gene is not matched at one end of the junction; a read error may be the cause.

The germline V gene encodes CDR1 MGHRA and CDR2 YSYEKL. This CDR3 comprises 15 residues. Between about 20 and 30 mg of unsorted bulk tissue served as the source from which RNA and DNA were co-extracted. With 500 to 650 ng total RNA as template and a constant-region primer, TCR beta cDNA was made. Researchers made the TCR beta libraries by running three nested multiplex PCR rounds with slightly modified ARM-PCR. The first two PCR rounds used TRBV1-TRBV30 forward primers with a C-beta reverse primer, 10 to 11 cycles each. TCRdb used MiXCR to reprocess the multiplex PCR reads, holding one entry per CDR3 protein. Of 35,000 to 45,000 distinct CDR3 sequences listed, more than 60% are singletons.

This chain joins TRBV4-1 and TRBJ2-1; TRBD2 might be the D (6 bases). This TCR was sampled from a woman in her thirties with primary liver carcinoma and hepatitis B virus infection. The sample comprised tumor-adjacent normal liver tissue. The CDR3 coding sequence is TGCGCAAGCAGCCAAGATGGACTAAAGCGCGATGATCAGTTCTTC. Translating it yields CASSQDGLKRDDQFF.